Below are 9 T cell receptor beta chains sequenced from a single sample in a study of T cells in Graves' hyperthyroidism and ophthalmopathy. The investigators amplified TCR beta CDR3 regions from RNA transcripts. Using the HTBI primer set, a first-round RT-PCR was run on the TCR CDR3. TCRdb fed the multiplex PCR reads into MiXCR, producing one record per CDR3 protein. The profile shows a few hundred thousand distinct CDR3 sequences, approximately 15% of them singletons. The source material was blood. These receptor sequences come from a woman aged 40 to 50 with Graves' ophthalmopathy.

In regard to this clonotype: One junction end disagrees with the germline gene, perhaps due to a read error. The chain joins TRBV7-3 to TRBJ2-3; TRBD2 is a possible D gene (5 bases). CDR3 length: 13 residues. The germline V gene encodes CDR1 SGHTA and CDR2 FQGTGA. The CDR3 sequence: CVSSLASTDTQYF. For the CDR3, the DNA is TGTGTCAGCAGCTTAGCGAGCACAGATACGCAGTATTTT.

This clonotype occurred a few times. The chain is built from TRBV2 and TRBJ2-3; weak D call: TRBD1 (5 bases). CDR1 is SNHLY and CDR2 is FYNNEI in the germline V gene. The CDR3 is 14 residues long. V lost 7 bases to trimming and J lost 6 bases, with 17 bases between them. The CDR3 sequence: CASIYSPGSDTQYF. The CDR3 nucleotides read TGTGCCAGCATCTATTCTCCAGGGTCGGATACGCAGTATTTT.

This clonotype occurred many times. The CDR3 DNA is TGTGCCAGCAGTTCCCGGTGGGACTCACCCCTCCACTTT. This translates into CASSSRWDSPLHF. This chain joins TRBV12-3 or TRBV12-4 and TRBJ1-6; perhaps TRBD1 as D (5 bases). V was clipped by 4 bases and J by 10 bases, with 11 bases between them. This CDR3 spans 13 amino acids.

The V call is TRBV25-1, the J call TRBJ2-2; TRBD1 aligns across 7 bases. The CDR3 covers 15 residues. With 1 base clipped from V and 6 bases from J, the junction kept 5 bases outside the gene matches. CDR1 is MGHDK, CDR2 SYGVNS, per germline. CDR3 bases: TGTGCCAGCAGTGAATCAGGGGACAGTCCCGGGGAGCTGTTTTTT. This codes for CASSESGDSPGELFF.

This clonotype was recorded a few times. This may stem from a read error, because a much larger clone lies one nucleotide away. The chain has TRBV12-3 or TRBV12-4 and TRBJ1-1; D is ambiguous. The CDR3 contains 15 residues. The CDR3 here is CASRDDGRRTTEASF. The DNA of the CDR3 is TGTGCCAGCAGAGATGACGGTCGACGAACCACTGAAGCTTCCTTT.

This clonotype turned up a few times. The V call is TRBV7-9, the J call TRBJ2-1; D might be TRBD1 (5 bases). Per the germline V gene, CDR1 is SEHNR and CDR2 is FQNEAQ (reference sequence). V lost 5 bases to trimming and J lost 0 bases, with 11 bases between them. The CDR3 spans 15 residues. CDR3 nucleotide sequence: TGTGCCAGCAGCCCGACAGAGAGCTCCTACAATGAGCAGTTCTTC. Translating it yields CASSPTESSYNEQFF.

This clonotype appeared many times. The chain employs TRBV7-9 and TRBJ2-1; D may correspond to TRBD1 or TRBD2 (5 bases each). V gave up 4 bases and J gave up 4 bases, with 14 bases separating them. The CDR3 is made up of 15 amino acids. Looked up from germline, CDR1 is SEHNR and CDR2 is FQNEAQ (reference sequence). The CDR3 protein is CASSSTGTGYNEQFF. The DNA for the CDR3 is TGTGCCAGCAGCTCAACCGGGACGGGATACAATGAGCAGTTCTTC.

This clonotype was seen ten or more times. The chain uses TRBV2 and TRBJ1-5; D not resolved. In germline, CDR1 is SNHLY, CDR2 FYNNEI. V was cut by 6 bases and J by 0 bases, with 12 bases left in between. The CDR3 length is 15 residues. The CDR3 coding sequence is TGTGCCAGCAGACCCAGTGACTATAGCAATCAGCCCCAGCATTTT. This gives the protein CASRPSDYSNQPQHF.

The chain links TRBV3-1 to TRBJ2-5; the match to TRBD2 covers 11 bases. Germline V gene sequence: CDR1 LGHDT, CDR2 YNNKEL (reference sequence). The CDR3 is 18 residues long. The V and J ends lost 0 bases and 5 bases, in that order; junction bases with no gene match: 11. The CDR3 nucleotides are TGTGCCAGCAGCCAAGAATATGGTAGCGGGAGGGGGGAGGAGACCCAGTACTTC. This translates into CASSQEYGSGRGEETQYF.